The next 26 T cell receptor beta chains were all read from a single sample in a study of blood T cell repertoires in COVID-19. The assay was immunoSEQ multiplex PCR, and TCRdb's table has in-frame clones only and misses some. The data show some 270,000 clones, 70% to 90% seen once. The sample taken for sequencing was peripheral blood. The receptor set was obtained from a human donor with COVID-19, enrolled during active disease. The donor label of this sample is uncertain.

The chain uses TRBV19 and TRBJ1-1; D remains ambiguous. The CDR3 has 13 amino acids. Germline CDR1 reads LNHDA; CDR2 reads SQIVND (reference sequence). V dropped 7 bases and J dropped 5 bases, with 14 bases sitting between them. Here the CDR3 reads CASTAATSTEAFF. CDR3 coding DNA: TGTGCCAGTACGGCGGCTACAAGTACTGAAGCTTTCTTT.

This rearrangement joins TRBV6-5 to TRBJ2-1; possible D gene TRBD2, 6 bases. This CDR3 spans 14 amino acids. The V end lost 5 bases, the J end lost 7 bases, and 15 bases lay between the germline ends. Germline V gene lookup returns CDR1 MNHEY and CDR2 SVGAGI. The CDR3 sequence: CASSTRGLLNEQFF. The CDR3 DNA reads TGTGCCAGCAGTACCCGCGGACTATTGAATGAGCAGTTCTTC.

The chain is built from TRBV27 and TRBJ2-5; maybe TRBD1 (5 bases). The CDR3 is 15 residues long. Between the trimmed V and J ends, which lost 5 bases and 5 bases, there was a span of 18 bases. Germline V gene sequence: CDR1 MNHEY, CDR2 SMNVEV (reference sequence). CDR3 amino acids: CASSKIPPGKETQYF. The CDR3 DNA reads as TGTGCCAGCAGTAAAATTCCGCCAGGGAAGGAGACCCAGTACTTC.

The chain links TRBV9 to TRBJ2-5, with 12 bases matching TRBD2. This CDR3 is built from 14 residues. Unmatched junction bases numbered 3, after V lost 4 bases and J lost 5 bases. Germline loops: CDR1 SGDLS, CDR2 YYNGEE. The CDR3 nucleotides read TGTGCCAGCAGCCCTAGCGGGAGGGATGAGACCCAGTACTTC. This sequence encodes CASSPSGRDETQYF.

The rearrangement joins TRBV19 to TRBJ2-3; 7 nucleotides agree with TRBD2. CDR1 is LNHDA, CDR2 SQIVND, per germline (reference sequence). The V gene end was trimmed by 5 bases and the J gene end by 2 bases; junction bases not matched to a gene: 10. The CDR3 loop spans 16 amino acids. Written as DNA, the CDR3 is TGTGCCAGTAGTCCGGACCGGACTAGGTTCACAGATACGCAGTATTTT. Translating it yields CASSPDRTRFTDTQYF.

The V call is TRBV5-1, the J call TRBJ2-1, with TRBD2 identical over 9 bases. Unmatched junction bases numbered 6, after V lost 6 bases and J lost 5 bases. CDR3 length equals 14 residues. The germline gives CDR1 SGHRS, CDR2 YFSETQ. The CDR3 sequence: CASKTGGRDNEQFF. The CDR3 DNA is TGCGCCAGCAAGACTGGCGGGAGGGACAATGAGCAGTTCTTC. Based on the CDR3 plus reference TRBV5-1 and TRBJ2-1, the full variable domain is KAGVTQTPRYLIKTRGQQVTLSCSPISGHRSVSWYQQTPGQGLQFLFEYFSETQRNKGNFPGRFSGRQFSNSRSEMNVSTLELGDSALYLCASKTGGRDNEQFFGPGTRLTVL.

The rearrangement joins TRBV29-1 to TRBJ2-7, with D perhaps TRBD1 (6 bases). Germline V gene lookup returns CDR1 SQVTM and CDR2 ANQGSEA. This CDR3 spans 11 amino acids. The ends were cut back, 6 bases at V and 3 bases at J, with 9 bases in the middle. CDR3 amino acids: CSVPQGYEQYF. The DNA of the CDR3 is TGCAGCGTGCCACAGGGCTACGAGCAGTACTTC.

Only one count was recorded for this clone. The sample has other DNA sequences that encode this CDR3 too. The chain combines TRBV5-1 with TRBJ1-6; D not certain. Germline V gives CDR1 SGHRS, CDR2 YFSETQ. The CDR3 sequence is 16 residues long. V lost 4 bases and J lost 0, with 11 bases in between. The CDR3 DNA is TGCGCCAGCAGCCTGGACCCTAGCTCCTATAATTCACCCCTCCACTTT. Translated, it gives CASSLDPSSYNSPLHF.

This clone was seen only a few times. The chain links TRBV25-1 to TRBJ1-1; 9 bases fit TRBD1. From germline, CDR1 is MGHDK and CDR2 SYGVNS. This CDR3 is built from 15 residues. The trim removed 4 bases at V and 0 bases at J, leaving 3 bases unmatched. The CDR3 is CASSARDRVNTEAFF. CDR3 DNA: TGTGCCAGCAGTGCCCGGGACAGGGTGAACACTGAAGCTTTCTTT.

This clone showed up just a few times. This sequence joins TRBV29-1 and TRBJ1-5; D gene ambiguous. This CDR3 has 13 amino acids. Germline V gene lookup returns CDR1 SQVTM and CDR2 ANQGSEA. The germline V and J ends were trimmed by 6 bases and 2 bases, with 11 bases remaining between them. CDR3 DNA sequence: TGCAGCGTGATAGCCGGGGGCAATCAGCCCCAGCATTTT. Encoded protein: CSVIAGGNQPQHF.

This rearrangement joins TRBV19 to TRBJ1-1; tentative D call: TRBD1 (5 bases). The germline V gene encodes CDR1 LNHDA and CDR2 SQIVND (reference sequence). The CDR3 has 14 residues. V lost 7 bases and J 8 bases, leaving 20 bases between the germline ends. This CDR3 is CASTSSRGRGEAFF. In DNA, the CDR3 is TGTGCCAGTACCTCATCAAGGGGTCGGGGGGAAGCTTTCTTT.

Regarding this clone: Other DNA sequences from this sample encode an identical CDR3 as well. The CDR3 DNA follows: TGTGCCAGCAGCTTAGAGAACAGGGGCTATGGCTACACCTTC. It encodes CASSLENRGYGYTF. The chain joins TRBV7-8 to TRBJ1-2; TRBD1 matches 7 bases. The CDR3 has 14 residues. Germline V gene lookup returns CDR1 SGHVS and CDR2 FQNEAQ. Trimming cost V 1 base and J 4 bases; bases outside gene matches: 3.

The chain has TRBV5-7 and TRBJ1-5; D possibly corresponds to TRBD1 (6 bases). TRBV5-7 is assigned to the ORF class and has an uncertain function. The CDR3 runs to 14 residues. The V gene lost 0 bases and the J gene lost 5 bases, with 9 bases spanning the gap. The CDR3 region is CASSLAGGDQPQHF. In DNA, the CDR3 is TGTGCCAGCAGCTTGGCGGGGGGCGATCAGCCCCAGCATTTT.

This clone appeared a single time. The same CDR3 arises from other DNA sequences in this sample as well. The rearrangement uses TRBV11-2 and TRBJ2-7; 7 nucleotides line up with TRBD2. This CDR3 has 15 residues. Per germline, CDR1 SGHAT and CDR2 FQNNGV. The trim removed 0 bases at V and 0 bases at J, leaving 2 bases unmatched. The CDR3 DNA reads TGTGCCAGCAGCTTAGACCGCGGGAGCTCCTACGAGCAGTACTTC. This codes for CASSLDRGSSYEQYF. Using reference TRBV11-2 and TRBJ2-7 for the parts outside the CDR3, the full variable domain is EAGVAQSPRYKIIEKRQSVAFWCNPISGHATLYWYQQILGQGPKLLIQFQNNGVVDDSQLPKDRFSAERLKGVDSTLKIQPAKLEDSAVYLCASSLDRGSSYEQYFGPGTRLTVT.

The gene calls are TRBV9 and TRBJ1-2; 10 nucleotides match TRBD1. V shed 0 bases, J shed 4 bases, and the junction held 3 bases outside the gene matches. This CDR3 comprises 15 residues. Per germline, CDR1 SGDLS and CDR2 YYNGEE. This chain's CDR3 is CASSVGGTGAYGYTF. The CDR3 nucleotides are TGTGCCAGCAGCGTAGGGGGGACAGGGGCCTATGGCTACACCTTC. Supplemented by reference TRBV9 and TRBJ1-2, the full variable domain reads DSGVTQTPKHLITATGQRVTLRCSPRSGDLSVYWYQQSLDQGLQFLIQYYNGEERAKGNILERFSAQQFPDLHSELNLSSLELGDSALYFCASSVGGTGAYGYTFGSGTRLTVV.

The chain has TRBV29-1 and TRBJ2-2; TRBD2 might be the D (5 bases). The germline gives CDR1 SQVTM, CDR2 ANQGSEA. The V gene lost 7 bases and the J gene lost 6 bases, with 12 bases spanning the gap. This CDR3 comprises 12 residues. DNA for the CDR3: TGCAGCGCCACCCCCGGGGCCGGGGAGCTGTTTTTT. This encodes CSATPGAGELFF.

The chain joins TRBV9 to TRBJ2-7; D remains ambiguous. The germline gives CDR1 SGDLS, CDR2 YYNGEE. The CDR3 is 14 amino acids. Trimming shortened V by 0 bases and J by 1 base, and 8 bases separated the two germline ends. The CDR3 DNA reads TGTGCCAGCAGCGTAGGACGGGTGTCCTACGAGCAGTACTTC. It yields the protein CASSVGRVSYEQYF.

The rearrangement joins TRBV5-1 to TRBJ1-1; 7 nucleotides align to TRBD1. Germline lookup yields CDR1 SGHRS and CDR2 YFSETQ. This CDR3 is 14 amino acids long. The V gene end was trimmed by 4 bases and the J gene end by 1 base; junction bases not matched to a gene: 4. For the CDR3, the DNA is TGCGCCAGCAGCGGCTGGACAGGGAACACTGAAGCTTTCTTT. Residues: CASSGWTGNTEAFF.

This rearrangement joins TRBV28 to TRBJ2-5; TRBD2 might be the D (5 bases). The CDR3 contains 13 residues. Germline assignment: CDR1 MDHEN and CDR2 SYDVKM. V dropped 1 base and J dropped 5 bases, with 8 bases sitting between them. CDR3 in amino acids: CASSLSGWETQYF. In nucleotides, the CDR3 is TGTGCCAGCAGTTTATCGGGATGGGAGACCCAGTACTTC.

V gene TRBV7-9 combines with J gene TRBJ1-6; TRBD1 matches 8 bases. Germline V CDR1 and CDR2: SEHNR, FQNEAQ (reference sequence). The CDR3 has 15 residues. Trimming took 2 bases from V and 10 from J; bases not matched to a gene: 7. Written as DNA, the CDR3 is TGTGCCAGCAGCTTAACGGGGACAGGTGAATCACCCCTCCACTTT. This gives the protein CASSLTGTGESPLHF.

The gene calls are TRBV3-1 (or the pseudogene TRBV3-2) and TRBJ1-1; a weak D match, TRBD1 (5 bases). Per the germline V gene, CDR1 is LGHDT and CDR2 is YNNKEL (reference sequence). CDR3 length: 15 residues. Between the trimmed V and J ends, which lost 4 bases and 0 bases, there was a span of 12 bases. The CDR3 here is CASSPEAGVNTEAFF. The CDR3 DNA follows: TGTGCCAGCAGCCCCGAGGCGGGGGTGAACACTGAAGCTTTCTTT.

The CDR3 region has the DNA TGTGCCAGCAGTTTTCAGGGGGGCGTTTATTCCTCCTACAATGAGCAGTTCTTC. Translated, it gives CASSFQGGVYSSYNEQFF. V gene TRBV28 combines with J gene TRBJ2-1; possible D gene TRBD1, 7 bases. Germline V lookup: CDR1 MDHEN, CDR2 SYDVKM. The CDR3 is made up of 18 amino acids. Between the trimmed V and J ends, which lost 3 bases and 0 bases, there was a span of 18 bases. Using reference TRBV28 and TRBJ2-1 for the parts outside the CDR3, the full variable domain is DVKVTQSSRYLVKRTGEKVFLECVQDMDHENMFWYRQDPGLGLRLIYFSYDVKMKEKGDIPEGYSVSREKKERFSLILESASTNQTSMYLCASSFQGGVYSSYNEQFFGPGTRLTVL.

The chain couples TRBV7-9 to TRBJ1-1, with 7 bases fitting TRBD1. The germline gives CDR1 SEHNR, CDR2 FQNEAQ (reference sequence). V shed 5 bases and J 8 bases; nucleotides not matched to a gene: 11. CDR3 length: 14 amino acids. The CDR3 DNA sequence: TGTGCCAGCAGCCCAGGAGGGGGCCGACTAGAAGCTTTCTTT. This sequence encodes CASSPGGGRLEAFF.

The genes are TRBV3-1 (or the pseudogene TRBV3-2) and TRBJ1-6; D unresolved. This CDR3 contains 16 residues. V lost 0 bases and J 9 bases, leaving 15 bases between the germline ends. Per the germline V gene, CDR1 is LGHDT and CDR2 is YNNKEL (reference sequence). This chain's CDR3 is CASSQESREVGSPLHF. For the CDR3, the DNA is TGTGCCAGCAGCCAAGAATCTCGGGAGGTCGGTTCACCCCTCCACTTT.

This clone was detected once. This chain joins TRBV29-1 and TRBJ1-3, with 8 bases aligning to TRBD1. With V trimmed by 5 bases and J by 3 bases, 3 bases remained unmatched. From germline, CDR1 is SQVTM and CDR2 ANQGSEA. This CDR3 comprises 13 residues. The CDR3 sequence is CSVQGAGGNTIYF. The CDR3 DNA reads TGCAGCGTTCAGGGGGCGGGTGGAAACACCATATATTTT.

The chain uses TRBV23-1 and TRBJ1-1; D is perhaps TRBD1 (6 bases). TRBV23-1 is an ORF; its function is uncertain. V lost 0 bases and J 4 bases, leaving 18 bases between the germline ends. The length of the CDR3 is 17 residues. CDR3 nucleotide sequence: TGCGCCAGCAGTCAATCGGGGGGGGGCGCCCCAGTCACTGAAGCTTTCTTT. It specifies CASSQSGGGAPVTEAFF.